This T cell receptor (beta chain) originates from a study of shared clonotypes between healthy human individuals. Libraries were prepared by immunoSEQ multiplex PCR; TCRdb keeps only in-frame clonotypes and omits some of them. Of around 2.1 million clones in the sample, 85% to 95% were seen once. CD45RO-negative, CCR7-positively selected cells formed the naive CD8 fraction, excluding terminally differentiated effector memory CD45RA+ cells. Germline V lookup: CDR1 SGDLS, CDR2 YYNGEE. This CDR3 is built from 14 residues. V trimming: 7 bases; J trimming: 5 bases; junction bases outside the gene matches: 12.

V gene TRBV9 combines with J gene TRBJ2-7, with 7 bases lining up with TRBD2. The source is a man younger than 35 in good health. Some clones in this sample may be carry-over from other donors' samples. The specimen was naive CD8+ T cells from PBMCs. The CDR3 region has the DNA TGTGCCAGCGGCGGGCGGGACTATAGGGACGAGCAGTACTTC. Protein sequence: CASGGRDYRDEQYF.